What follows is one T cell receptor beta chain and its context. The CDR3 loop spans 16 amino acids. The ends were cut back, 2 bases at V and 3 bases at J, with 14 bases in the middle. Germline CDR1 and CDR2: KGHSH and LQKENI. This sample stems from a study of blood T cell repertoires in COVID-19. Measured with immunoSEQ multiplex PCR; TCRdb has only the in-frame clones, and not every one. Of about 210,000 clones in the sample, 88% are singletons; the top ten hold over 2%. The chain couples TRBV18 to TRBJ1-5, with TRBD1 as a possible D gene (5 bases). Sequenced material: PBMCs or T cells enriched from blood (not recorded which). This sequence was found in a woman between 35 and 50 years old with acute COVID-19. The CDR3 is CASSPDRSGFNQPQHF. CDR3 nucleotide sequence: TGTGCCAGCTCACCAGATAGGTCAGGGTTCAATCAGCCCCAGCATTTT.